The next 27 T cell receptor beta chains were all read from a single sample in a study of shared T cell receptors in the human thymus. The protocol was immunoSEQ multiplex PCR, while the TCRdb copy is restricted to in-frame clones and leaves out a portion. The sample records hundreds of thousands of clones, around 87% being singletons. This sample was also put to use in a study of human thymus T cells.

Sequenced material: thymocytes. These receptors were collected from a boy less than two years old with a congenital heart defect.

The chain joins TRBV5-6 to TRBJ2-5; 11 bases match TRBD2. After removal of 4 bases from V and 2 bases from J, the junction contained 16 bases not matched to a gene. Germline assignment: CDR1 SGHDT and CDR2 YYEEEE. This CDR3 has 19 amino acids. CDR3 bases: TGTGCCAGCAGCCCCCGCCGGGACGGGGGACTAGCGGAACAAGAGACCCAGTACTTC. Amino acids: CASSPRRDGGLAEQETQYF.

This clone was found once. The genes are TRBV10-3 and TRBJ2-5; D perhaps matches TRBD2 (6 bases). V lost 0 bases, J lost 1 base, and 9 bases lay in between. Germline CDR1 reads ENHRY; CDR2 reads SYGVKD. This CDR3 comprises 15 residues. In DNA form, the CDR3 reads TGTGCCATCAGTGAGTCGGGACTTCCCCAAGAGACCCAGTACTTC. Encoded protein: CAISESGLPQETQYF.

This clone came up once. The chain has TRBV6-5 and TRBJ1-5; 8 bases align to TRBD1. From germline, CDR1 is MNHEY and CDR2 SVGAGI. The CDR3 consists of 12 residues. Trimming removed 9 bases from V and 4 bases from J; junction bases left unmatched: 2. The CDR3 DNA is TGTGCCAGAAGGACAGGGAATCAGCCCCAGCATTTT. This sequence encodes CARRTGNQPQHF.

As regards this clone: A read error may account for a junction end that differs from germline. Other nucleotide sequences from this sample produce the same CDR3. The V call is TRBV25-1, the J call TRBJ1-6; 8 bases fit TRBD1. Germline CDR1 and CDR2: MGHDK and SYGVNS. This CDR3 is 16 amino acids long. In nucleotides, the CDR3 is TGTGCCAGCAGTGCGTGGGAGACAGGGGAGGATTCACCCCTCCACTTC. Translating gives CASSAWETGEDSPLHF.

The J gene is TRBJ2-7, the V gene TRBV7-9; 8 bases align to TRBD2. Germline V gene data show CDR1 as SEHNR and CDR2 as FQNEAQ (reference sequence). The CDR3 consists of 14 residues. Losses at the gene ends were 4 bases for V and 6 bases for J; bases not matched to a gene: 8. The CDR3 loop is CASSCPSGRLEQYF. CDR3 nucleotide sequence: TGTGCCAGCAGCTGTCCGAGCGGGAGACTCGAGCAGTACTTC.

In regard to this clone: The junction does not match germline at one end; this may be a read error. This sequence joins TRBV9 and TRBJ2-3; 12 nucleotides line up with TRBD2. Germline V lookup: CDR1 SGDLS, CDR2 YYNGEE. The CDR3 runs 16 residues. The CDR3: CANSVTSGRPTDTQYF. The CDR3 DNA is TGTGCCAACAGCGTAACTAGCGGGAGGCCCACAGATACGCAGTATTTT.

This clone was observed a few times. The gene calls are TRBV28 and TRBJ2-7; 10 bases line up with TRBD2. The CDR3 runs to 15 residues. J lost 0 bases, V lost 6 bases, and 5 bases had no gene match. Germline V lookup: CDR1 MDHEN, CDR2 SYDVKM. Here the CDR3 reads CASSKKRGGSYEQYF. The CDR3 bases are TGTGCCAGCAGCAAAAAGCGGGGGGGCTCCTACGAGCAGTACTTC.

This clone was found a few times. V is TRBV27 and J is TRBJ2-7, with 8 bases aligning to TRBD1. From germline, CDR1 is MNHEY and CDR2 SMNVEV (reference sequence). The V and J ends lost 6 bases and 5 bases, in that order; junction bases with no gene match: 6. The CDR3 totals 13 residues. For the CDR3, the DNA is TGTGCCAGCAGGCATCCACAGGGGGACGAGCAGTACTTC. Translating gives CASRHPQGDEQYF.

V is TRBV27 and J is TRBJ1-1; TRBD1 might be the D (5 bases). Trimming took 3 bases from V and 7 from J, leaving 15 bases between them. The germline V gene encodes CDR1 MNHEY and CDR2 SMNVEV (reference sequence). This CDR3 is built from 14 residues. The CDR3 reads CASSLLGGPFEAFF. CDR3 bases: TGTGCCAGCAGTTTGCTGGGGGGACCTTTTGAAGCTTTCTTT.

The chain recombines TRBV29-1 with TRBJ2-1; 10 nucleotides line up with TRBD2. V was pared by 4 bases and J by 6 bases, with 6 bases of the junction left unmatched. CDR1 is SQVTM, CDR2 ANQGSEA, per germline. The length of the CDR3 is 14 residues. In DNA, the CDR3 is TGCAGCGTTGGCCTAGCGGGAGCCGTCAATGAGCAGTTCTTC. Protein sequence: CSVGLAGAVNEQFF.

The chain links TRBV11-2 to TRBJ1-6; D may be TRBD1 (6 bases). Germline V CDR1 and CDR2: SGHAT, FQNNGV. Trimming cost V 5 bases and J 7 bases, with 18 bases left between them. The CDR3 runs to 16 residues. The CDR3 DNA follows: TGTGCCAGCAGCCATCAAACGACAGGTAGAAATTCACCCCTCCACTTT. The encoded protein is CASSHQTTGRNSPLHF. The full variable domain, completed using reference TRBV11-2 and TRBJ1-6, is EAGVAQSPRYKIIEKRQSVAFWCNPISGHATLYWYQQILGQGPKLLIQFQNNGVVDDSQLPKDRFSAERLKGVDSTLKIQPAKLEDSAVYLCASSHQTTGRNSPLHFGNGTRLTVT.

The V gene is TRBV6-5, the J gene TRBJ1-1; possibly TRBD1 for D (6 bases). Germline V CDR1 and CDR2: MNHEY, SVGAGI. The CDR3 spans 14 residues. V lost 7 bases and J lost 1, with 13 bases in between. The CDR3 loop is CASKGTPENTEAFF. For the CDR3, the DNA is TGTGCCAGCAAGGGGACACCTGAGAACACTGAAGCTTTCTTT.

V is TRBV29-1 and J is TRBJ1-1, with 10 bases identical to TRBD1. The J segment lost 3 bases and the V segment lost 6 bases, leaving 7 bases of the junction unmatched. There are 14 residues in the CDR3. The germline V gene encodes CDR1 SQVTM and CDR2 ANQGSEA. CDR3 nucleotides: TGCAGCGTAGTGCCGGGACAGGGGCACACTGAAGCTTTCTTT. Its translation is CSVVPGQGHTEAFF.

The CDR3 is CASRGTGTLEQYF. CDR3 bases: TGTGCCAGCAGAGGGACAGGGACCCTCGAGCAGTACTTC. This chain uses TRBV2 with TRBJ2-7; 9 bases map to TRBD1. The CDR3 totals 13 residues. V lost 6 bases and J lost 6; bases outside the gene matches: 6. CDR1 and CDR2 from the germline V gene are SNHLY and FYNNEI.

The chain couples TRBV19 to TRBJ2-3, with 12 bases aligning to TRBD2. Trimming cost V 7 bases and J 4 bases; bases outside gene matches: 9. The CDR3 consists of 16 residues. CDR1 is LNHDA, CDR2 SQIVND, per germline (reference sequence). CDR3 DNA sequence: TGTGCCAGTACAACTAGCGGGAGGTTTCGCCCAGATACGCAGTATTTT. The encoded protein is CASTTSGRFRPDTQYF.

This chain links TRBV29-1 with TRBJ2-7; 7 bases match TRBD1. CDR1 is SQVTM and CDR2 is ANQGSEA in the germline V gene. Trimming at V came to 1 base and at J to 0 bases, leaving 6 bases not matched to a gene. The CDR3 is made up of 15 amino acids. DNA of the CDR3: TGCAGCGTTGAAGGCCGACAGGGATACTCCTACGAGCAGTACTTC. Amino acids: CSVEGRQGYSYEQYF.

The gene calls are TRBV27 and TRBJ1-1, with TRBD1 identical over 7 bases. V shed 6 bases and J 1 base; nucleotides not matched to a gene: 5. Germline CDR1 reads MNHEY; CDR2 reads SMNVEV (reference sequence). This CDR3 comprises 14 residues. The CDR3 region has the DNA TGTGCCAGCAGCCGTGGACAGGCGAACACTGAAGCTTTCTTT. Protein product: CASSRGQANTEAFF.

CDR3 sequence (DNA): TGTGCCAGCAGTTCGCCGGGACTAGCCGGCGTCGAGCAGTACTTC. This encodes CASSSPGLAGVEQYF. This rearrangement joins TRBV28 to TRBJ2-7, with 9 bases fitting TRBD2. V shed 4 bases, J shed 6 bases, and the junction held 10 bases outside the gene matches. The CDR3 totals 15 residues. Germline CDR1 and CDR2: MDHEN and SYDVKM.

This chain connects TRBV29-1 to TRBJ1-2; D gene uncertain. This CDR3 contains 11 residues. From germline, CDR1 is SQVTM and CDR2 ANQGSEA. The germline V and J ends were trimmed by 8 bases and 8 bases, with 15 bases remaining between them. The CDR3 reads CSLGGLRGYTF. CDR3 sequence (DNA): TGCAGCCTTGGCGGGTTGCGGGGCTACACCTTC.

This chain uses TRBV7-9 with TRBJ1-2; no definite D call. Germline V gene sequence: CDR1 SEHNR, CDR2 FQNEAQ (reference sequence). There are 13 residues in the CDR3. Trimming left V 5 bases short and J 7 bases short, with 14 bases between. The CDR3 nucleotides are TGTGCCAGCAGCCGAGGTGGAGGGCTTGGCTACACCTTC. This sequence encodes CASSRGGGLGYTF.

The rearrangement joins TRBV15 to TRBJ1-6; 9 bases fit TRBD1. This CDR3 region has 14 residues. Germline assignment: CDR1 LNHNV and CDR2 YYDKDF (reference sequence). Trimming at V came to 3 bases and at J to 9 bases, leaving 3 bases not matched to a gene. CDR3 coding DNA: TGTGCCACCAGCAGGGACAGGGGCCGTTCACCCCTCCACTTT. This translates into CATSRDRGRSPLHF.

This clone has only one observation. Other DNA sequences in this specimen translate into the identical CDR3. The V gene is TRBV15, the J gene TRBJ2-7; tentative D call: TRBD2 (6 bases). Trimming took off 3 bases at V and 1 base at J, with 7 bases between the two ends. CDR1 and CDR2 from the germline V gene are LNHNV and YYDKDF (reference sequence). The CDR3 runs 13 residues. The CDR3 DNA reads TGTGCCACCAGCAGGGGGGGTTCCTACGAGCAGTACTTC. It codes for CATSRGGSYEQYF.

The V gene is TRBV13, the J gene TRBJ2-4, with 7 bases fitting TRBD1. V lost 2 bases to trimming and J lost 0 bases; unmatched junction nucleotides: 7. Germline values: CDR1 PRHDT, CDR2 FYEKMQ (reference sequence). The CDR3 consists of 17 residues. CDR3 DNA: TGTGCCAGCAGCTTACCCCGACAGGGTCTAGCCAAAAACATTCAGTACTTC. It translates to CASSLPRQGLAKNIQYF.

The rearrangement joins TRBV5-8 to TRBJ2-1, with D unresolved. This CDR3 contains 12 residues. Germline V gene sequence: CDR1 SGHTS, CDR2 YDEGEE. Trimming removed 2 bases at V and 7 bases at J, with 7 bases between. CDR3 sequence reads: CASSFLRNEQFF. The CDR3 DNA sequence: TGTGCCAGCAGCTTCCTTCGTAATGAGCAGTTCTTC.

This clone was seen a single time. The chain recombines TRBV7-9 with TRBJ2-7; 7 nucleotides agree with TRBD1. This CDR3 has 15 residues. V lost 8 bases and J lost 2; bases outside the gene matches: 12. Germline assignment: CDR1 SEHNR and CDR2 FQNEAQ (reference sequence). CDR3 loop: CASEGRQGKTYEQYF. The CDR3 DNA is TGTGCCAGCGAAGGCCGACAGGGTAAAACCTACGAGCAGTACTTC.

Note on this clone: This specimen includes other DNA sequences encoding the same CDR3. V gene TRBV18 combines with J gene TRBJ2-3; 10 bases map to TRBD2. From germline, CDR1 is KGHSH and CDR2 LQKENI. The CDR3 contains 16 residues. V shed 3 bases and J 0 bases; nucleotides not matched to a gene: 3. CDR3 region: CASSPGTSDSTDTQYF. The CDR3 DNA is TGTGCCAGCTCACCCGGGACTAGCGATAGCACAGATACGCAGTATTTT.

The V and J genes are TRBV27 and TRBJ2-2, with D unclear. The CDR3 runs 16 residues. The germline V gene has CDR1 MNHEY and CDR2 SMNVEV (reference sequence). Between the trimmed V and J ends, which lost 6 bases and 4 bases, there was a span of 18 bases. CDR3 coding DNA: TGTGCCAGCAGCCCCCAGCGTCTTAAACTCACCGGGGAGCTGTTTTTT. Protein sequence: CASSPQRLKLTGELFF.